The TCR beta chain described here comes from a study of blood T cell repertoires in COVID-19. Study-level information: Material from acute and convalescent COVID-19 was sourced from the United States, Italy and Spain.

Seattle cases were enrolled at active infection and followed longitudinally. TCRdb's copy holds only in-frame clones and misses some; the assay was immunoSEQ multiplex PCR. The repertoire holds 48,000 or so clones, with about nine tenths as singletons. The CDR3 spans 14 residues. V shed 6 bases and J 6 bases; nucleotides not matched to a gene: 8. The germline V gene encodes CDR1 MNHEY and CDR2 SMNVEV (reference sequence). This TCR was sampled from a woman over 75 with COVID-19, enrolled during active disease. The sequencing sample was made of peripheral blood. This chain links TRBV27 with TRBJ1-3; TRBD1 agrees at 7 bases. The CDR3 coding sequence is TGTGCCAGCAGCCGGGACAGAAATACAAACACCATATATTTT. This translates into CASSRDRNTNTIYF.